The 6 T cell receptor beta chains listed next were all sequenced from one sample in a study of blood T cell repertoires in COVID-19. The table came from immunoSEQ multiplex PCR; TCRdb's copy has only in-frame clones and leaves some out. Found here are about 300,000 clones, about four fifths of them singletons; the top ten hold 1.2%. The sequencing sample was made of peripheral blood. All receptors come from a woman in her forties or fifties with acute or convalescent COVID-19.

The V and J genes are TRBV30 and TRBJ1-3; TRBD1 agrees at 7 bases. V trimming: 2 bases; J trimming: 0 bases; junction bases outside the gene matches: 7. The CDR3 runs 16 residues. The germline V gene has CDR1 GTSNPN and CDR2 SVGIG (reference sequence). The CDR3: CAWSMGQIHSGNTIYF. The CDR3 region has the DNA TGTGCCTGGAGTATGGGACAGATTCACTCTGGAAACACCATATATTTT.

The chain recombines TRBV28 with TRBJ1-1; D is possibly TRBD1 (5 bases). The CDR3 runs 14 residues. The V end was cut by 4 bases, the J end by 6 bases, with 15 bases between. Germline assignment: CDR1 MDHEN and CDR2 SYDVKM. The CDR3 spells CASSYPRRASEAFF. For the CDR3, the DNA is TGTGCCAGCAGTTACCCCCGCAGGGCCTCTGAAGCTTTCTTT.

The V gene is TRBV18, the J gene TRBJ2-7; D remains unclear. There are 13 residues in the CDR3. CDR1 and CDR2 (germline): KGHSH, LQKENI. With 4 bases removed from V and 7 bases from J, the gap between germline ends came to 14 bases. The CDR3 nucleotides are TGTGCCAGCTCACATGCTCACTACGGGGAGCAGTACGTC. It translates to CASSHAHYGEQYV.

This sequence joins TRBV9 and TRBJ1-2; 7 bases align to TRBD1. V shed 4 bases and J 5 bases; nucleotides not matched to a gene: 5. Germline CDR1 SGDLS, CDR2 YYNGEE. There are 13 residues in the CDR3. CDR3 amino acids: CASSSLTGYGYTF. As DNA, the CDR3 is TGTGCCAGCAGCTCCCTGACAGGGTATGGCTACACCTTC.

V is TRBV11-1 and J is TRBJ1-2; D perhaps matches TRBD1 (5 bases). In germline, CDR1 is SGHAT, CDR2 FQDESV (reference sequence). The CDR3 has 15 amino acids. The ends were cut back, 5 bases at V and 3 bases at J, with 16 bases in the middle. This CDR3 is CASSPTGPWDYGYTF. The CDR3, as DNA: TGTGCCAGCAGCCCCACAGGACCCTGGGACTATGGCTACACCTTC.

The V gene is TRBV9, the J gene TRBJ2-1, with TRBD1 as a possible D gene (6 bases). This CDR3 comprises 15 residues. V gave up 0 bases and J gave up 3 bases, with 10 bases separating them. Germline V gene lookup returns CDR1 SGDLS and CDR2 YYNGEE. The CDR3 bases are TGTGCCAGCAGCGTAGACGGACAGAGCTACAATGAGCAGTTCTTC. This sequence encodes CASSVDGQSYNEQFF.